Each of the 20 T cell receptor beta chains below was sequenced from the same sample in a study of control samples from healthy donors and cancer patients. Assay used: immunoSEQ multiplex PCR; TCRdb lists only in-frame clones, some missing. The table records 150,000 or so clones, just over 85% of them present only once. Sequencing used blood. The receptors here all came from a man aged 18-30 years in good health.

This rearrangement joins TRBV7-2 to TRBJ1-2; 11 positions agree with TRBD1. Germline values: CDR1 SGHTA, CDR2 FQGNSA. The J segment lost 6 bases and the V segment lost 0 bases, leaving 9 bases of the junction unmatched. The CDR3 extends over 17 amino acids. CDR3 region: CASSLAPVGDRGDGYTF. The CDR3 bases are TGTGCCAGCAGCTTAGCGCCTGTGGGGGACAGGGGGGATGGCTACACCTTC. Full variable domain (remainder filled in from reference TRBV7-2 and TRBJ1-2): GAGVSQSPSNKVTEKGKDVELRCDPISGHTALYWYRQSLGQGLEFLIYFQGNSAPDKSGLPSDRFSAERTGGSVSTLTIQRTQQEDSAVYLCASSLAPVGDRGDGYTFGSGTRLTVV.

The chain is built from TRBV29-1 and TRBJ2-5, with D perhaps given as TRBD1 or TRBD2 (6 bases each). Germline V gene sequence: CDR1 SQVTM, CDR2 ANQGSEA. The CDR3 totals 13 residues. V lost 7 bases and J lost 5, with 17 bases in between. The CDR3, as DNA: TGCAGCGCCTCAGGGGTTGGGGGGGAGACCCAGTACTTC. Translating it yields CSASGVGGETQYF.

The V and J genes are TRBV4-3 and TRBJ2-7; TRBD1 or TRBD2 may be the D gene (5 bases each). Trimming removed 0 bases at V and 3 bases at J, with 12 bases between. The CDR3 runs 15 residues. Germline V gene sequence: CDR1 LGHNA, CDR2 YSLEER. This chain's CDR3 is CASSQDKGRLYEQYF. The CDR3 DNA reads TGCGCCAGCAGCCAAGATAAGGGACGACTCTACGAGCAGTACTTC.

The chain joins TRBV27 to TRBJ2-3, with D unclear. Trimming left V 1 base short and J 2 bases short, with 10 bases between. Germline CDR1 and CDR2: MNHEY and SMNVEV (reference sequence). The CDR3 has 15 residues. The DNA of the CDR3 is TGTGCCAGCAGTTTATTGGACGGAAACACAGATACGCAGTATTTT. Protein: CASSLLDGNTDTQYF.

V gene TRBV6-6 combines with J gene TRBJ1-2, with a tentative D call TRBD1 (5 bases). V was trimmed by 6 bases and J by 2 bases, leaving 10 bases between them. CDR3 length: 13 amino acids. Germline V gives CDR1 MNHNY, CDR2 SVGAGI (reference sequence). The CDR3 region is CASRLTENYGYTF. CDR3 DNA sequence: TGTGCCAGCAGATTGACAGAGAACTATGGCTACACCTTC.

This clone was seen a few times. The chain joins TRBV7-2 to TRBJ1-6, with 7 bases fitting TRBD1. The CDR3 spans 15 residues. The junction had 7 bases not matched to a gene; V was cut back by 5 bases and J by 6 bases. The V gene's germline CDR1 is SGHTA and CDR2 FQGNSA. The CDR3 nucleotides are TGTGCCAGCAGCCGTCGACAGGGAGTTAATTCACCCCTCCACTTT. As protein: CASSRRQGVNSPLHF.

V and J are TRBV14 and TRBJ1-3; TRBD1 agrees at 8 bases. This CDR3 has 15 residues. Germline V CDR1 and CDR2: SGHDN, FVKESK. The V and J ends lost 4 bases and 2 bases, in that order; junction bases with no gene match: 4. In nucleotides, the CDR3 is TGTGCCAGCAGCCGGACAGGGTACCCTGGAAACACCATATATTTT. Its translation: CASSRTGYPGNTIYF.

The CDR3 coding sequence is TGTGCCAGCAGCGAGGAGGGGAACGGGGTCAATGAGCAGTTCTTC. Its translation is CASSEEGNGVNEQFF. This sequence joins TRBV9 and TRBJ2-1, with D perhaps TRBD2 (6 bases). The CDR3 is made up of 15 amino acids. The germline CDR1 and CDR2 sequences are SGDLS and YYNGEE. V dropped 3 bases and J dropped 6 bases, with 16 bases sitting between them.

V is TRBV5-1 and J is TRBJ1-2; 8 bases agree with TRBD1. The CDR3 sequence is 14 residues long. CDR1 is SGHRS and CDR2 is YFSETQ in the germline V gene. V gave up 4 bases and J gave up 12 bases; unmatched junction bases: 14. The CDR3 sequence is CASSLQGGATSNTF. DNA of the CDR3: TGCGCCAGCAGCCTACAGGGGGGGGCGACCTCGAACACCTTC. The whole variable domain, remainder taken from reference TRBV5-1 and TRBJ1-2, is KAGVTQTPRYLIKTRGQQVTLSCSPISGHRSVSWYQQTPGQGLQFLFEYFSETQRNKGNFPGRFSGRQFSNSRSEMNVSTLELGDSALYLCASSLQGGATSNTFGSGTRLTVV.

In DNA form, the CDR3 reads TGTGCCAGCAGCCAAGTGGCGGAGGGCTACACCTTC. This codes for CASSQVAEGYTF. The V and J genes are TRBV3-1 (or the pseudogene TRBV3-2) and TRBJ1-2; no clear D gene. Germline V CDR1 and CDR2: LGHDT, YNNKEL (reference sequence). The CDR3 consists of 12 residues. V shed 1 base and J shed 8 bases, with 8 bases lying between them.

V and J are TRBV3-1 (or the pseudogene TRBV3-2) and TRBJ2-2, with unresolved D. The CDR3 consists of 14 residues. Germline V gene lookup returns CDR1 LGHDT and CDR2 YNNKEL (reference sequence). V gave up 5 bases and J gave up 5 bases, with 12 bases separating them. CDR3 DNA: TGTGCCAGCAGCTATGTCCAGACTACCGGGGAGCTGTTTTTT. Amino acid sequence: CASSYVQTTGELFF.

Points on this clone: Additional DNA sequences in this sample encode the identical CDR3. The chain combines TRBV9 with TRBJ2-1, with D hard to call. The ends were cut back, 4 bases at V and 7 bases at J, with 6 bases in the middle. CDR3 size: 11 residues. Germline V gives CDR1 SGDLS, CDR2 YYNGEE. The CDR3 sequence: CASSLSNEQFF. The CDR3 nucleotides read TGTGCCAGCAGCCTCTCAAATGAGCAGTTCTTC.

The DNA of the CDR3 is TGTGCCAGCAGCCAGGAGGGCCCAGATACGCAGTATTTT. This translates into CASSQEGPDTQYF. V usage is TRBV3-1 (or the pseudogene TRBV3-2) and J usage is TRBJ2-3, with a tentative D call TRBD2 (6 bases). Trimming took 3 bases from V and 4 from J, leaving 8 bases between them. The CDR3 runs to 13 residues. CDR1 is LGHDT and CDR2 is YNNKEL in the germline V gene (reference sequence).

This clone was picked up one time. The chain couples TRBV2 to TRBJ1-5; D might be TRBD1 (5 bases). Looked up from germline, CDR1 is SNHLY and CDR2 is FYNNEI. The CDR3 contains 15 residues. Trimming took off 7 bases at V and 1 base at J, with 14 bases between the two ends. CDR3 nucleotides: TGTGCCAGCACCCGAGAGTGGGACAGCAATCAGCCCCAGCATTTT. Translating gives CASTREWDSNQPQHF.

The chain recombines TRBV28 with TRBJ1-4, with a weak D call TRBD1 (5 bases). Trimming pared 11 bases from V and 3 bases from J, leaving 13 bases between. Germline loops: CDR1 MDHEN, CDR2 SYDVKM. The CDR3 runs to 13 residues. The CDR3 region has the DNA TGTGCCCATGGGGGGGTGGCTAATGAAAAACTGTTTTTT. It specifies CAHGGVANEKLFF.

The genes are TRBV7-8 and TRBJ2-2; TRBD1 matches 8 bases. Germline V CDR1 and CDR2: SGHVS, FQNEAQ. The CDR3 is 16 residues long. V lost 3 bases and J lost 4; bases outside the gene matches: 7. DNA of the CDR3: TGTGCCAGCAGCTTTGAGGGGACAGGCGGCACCGGGGAGCTGTTTTTT. Amino acids: CASSFEGTGGTGELFF.

Notes on this clone: In the same sample, other DNA sequences code for this CDR3. The J gene is TRBJ1-3, the V gene TRBV4-3; no clear D. The ends were cut back, 0 bases at V and 0 bases at J, with 6 bases in the middle. CDR3 length: 15 amino acids. The germline V gene encodes CDR1 LGHNA and CDR2 YSLEER. The CDR3 is CASSQDRSSGNTIYF. CDR3 DNA: TGCGCCAGCAGCCAAGATCGGAGCTCTGGAAACACCATATATTTT.

The chain has TRBV7-5 and TRBJ1-5. TRBV7-5 corresponds to a pseudogene. The CDR3 is 13 residues long. CDR3 nucleotides: TGTGTCAGAAGCTTACTCTATAATCAGCCCCAGCATTTT. It codes for CVRSLLYNQPQHF.

Comments on this clone: Additional DNA sequences in this sample encode the identical CDR3. The chain uses TRBV5-1 and TRBJ1-2; 9 bases align to TRBD1. The germline V gene encodes CDR1 SGHRS and CDR2 YFSETQ. The length of the CDR3 is 14 residues. The ends lost 2 bases at V and 2 bases at J; junction bases unmatched: 1. CDR3 nucleotides: TGCGCCAGCAGCTTAACAGGGGGCAACTATGGCTACACCTTC. Translation gives CASSLTGGNYGYTF.

V is TRBV12-5 and J is TRBJ1-1; no clear D gene. The CDR3 is made up of 11 amino acids. V gave up 7 bases and J gave up 3 bases, with 6 bases separating them. Germline V gene data show CDR1 as LGHNT and CDR2 as FRNRAP. The CDR3 DNA is TGTGCTAGTGCCCTGGACACTGAAGCTTTCTTT. It specifies CASALDTEAFF.